This T cell receptor (beta chain) came from a study of blood T cell repertoires in COVID-19. Study-wide context: The United States, Italy and Spain supplied acute and convalescent COVID-19 samples.

It was during active infection that Seattle patients were enrolled and then longitudinally followed. Some clones are missing from TCRdb's copy, which holds only in-frame ones; the method was immunoSEQ multiplex PCR. This sample has around 300,000 clones, with 91% found just once. Sequencing input: peripheral blood. This clonotype was sampled from a woman in her thirties with COVID-19, enrolled during active disease.

CDR3 bases: TGTGCCAGCAGACAGCCCCGACAGGGAACCTACGAGCAGTACTTC. Its protein product is CASRQPRQGTYEQYF. The genes are TRBV6-6 and TRBJ2-7; 7 bases align to TRBD1. The trim removed 6 bases at V and 2 bases at J, leaving 10 bases unmatched. Germline V gives CDR1 MNHNY, CDR2 SVGAGI (reference sequence). CDR3 size: 15 residues.